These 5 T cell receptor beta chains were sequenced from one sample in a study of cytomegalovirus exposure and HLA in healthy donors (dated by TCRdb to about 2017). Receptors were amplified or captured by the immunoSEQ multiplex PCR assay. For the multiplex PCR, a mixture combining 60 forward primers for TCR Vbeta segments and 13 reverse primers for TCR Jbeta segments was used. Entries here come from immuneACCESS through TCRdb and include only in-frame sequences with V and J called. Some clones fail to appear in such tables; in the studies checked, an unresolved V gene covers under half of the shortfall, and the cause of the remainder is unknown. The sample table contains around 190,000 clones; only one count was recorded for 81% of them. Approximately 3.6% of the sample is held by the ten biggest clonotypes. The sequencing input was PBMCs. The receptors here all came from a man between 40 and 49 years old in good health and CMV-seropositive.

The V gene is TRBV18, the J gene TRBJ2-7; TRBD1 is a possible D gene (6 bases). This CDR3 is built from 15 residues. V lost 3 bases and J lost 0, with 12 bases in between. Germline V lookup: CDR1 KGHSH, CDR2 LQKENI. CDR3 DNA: TGTGCCAGCTCACCTGGACAGCCGAGCTCCTACGAGCAGTACTTC. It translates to CASSPGQPSSYEQYF.

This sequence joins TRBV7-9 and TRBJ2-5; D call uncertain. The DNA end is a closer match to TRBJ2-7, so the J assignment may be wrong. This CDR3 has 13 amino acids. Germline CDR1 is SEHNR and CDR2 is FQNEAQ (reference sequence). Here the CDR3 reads CASSSFGLGEQYF. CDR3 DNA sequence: TGTGCCAGCAGCTCCTTTGGGTTGGGCGAGCAGTACTTC.

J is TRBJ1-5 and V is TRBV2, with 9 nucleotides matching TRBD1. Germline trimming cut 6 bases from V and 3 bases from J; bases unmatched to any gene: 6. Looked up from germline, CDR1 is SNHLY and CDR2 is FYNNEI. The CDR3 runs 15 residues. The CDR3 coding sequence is TGTGCCAGCAGGAGTGGGACAGGGCTCAATCAGCCCCAGCATTTT. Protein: CASRSGTGLNQPQHF.

In DNA, the CDR3 is TGTGCCAGCAGCGCGCGGACAGGGTTCCGCGGGAGTTCGTACGAGCAGTACTTC. Translating gives CASSARTGFRGSSYEQYF. The rearrangement uses TRBV7-9 and TRBJ2-7, with D tentatively TRBD1 (8 bases). Per the germline V gene, CDR1 is SEHNR and CDR2 is FQNEAQ (reference sequence). The CDR3 has 18 amino acids. The germline V and J ends were trimmed by 5 bases and 4 bases, with 27 bases remaining between them.

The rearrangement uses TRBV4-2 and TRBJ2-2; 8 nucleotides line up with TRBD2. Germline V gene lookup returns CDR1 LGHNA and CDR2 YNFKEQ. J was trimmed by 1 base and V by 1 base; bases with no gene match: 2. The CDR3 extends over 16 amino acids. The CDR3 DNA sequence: TGTGCCAGCAGCCAAGGGACTAGCTTGAACACCGGGGAGCTGTTTTTT. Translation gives CASSQGTSLNTGELFF.